These 5 T cell receptor beta chains share one sample of origin, sequenced in a study of identifying expanded T cells in peripheral blood. TCRdb's copy holds only in-frame clones and misses some; the assay was immunoSEQ multiplex PCR. Of approximately 100,000 clones in the sample, 87% were seen once. Sequenced material: blood. The receptors derive from a person aged 18 to 70 in good health.

V usage is TRBV6-6 and J usage is TRBJ1-5, with 9 bases matching TRBD1. Germline CDR1 MNHNY, CDR2 SVGAGI (reference sequence). Trimming removed 4 bases from V and 1 base from J; junction bases left unmatched: 2. The CDR3 has 15 amino acids. Here the CDR3 reads CASSSTGGSNQPQHF. DNA of the CDR3: TGTGCCAGCAGTTCGACAGGGGGAAGCAATCAGCCCCAGCATTTT.

The chain uses TRBV19 and TRBJ1-1; TRBD1 agrees at 7 bases. The junction had 7 bases not matched to a gene; V was cut back by 7 bases and J by 8 bases. CDR1 and CDR2 (germline): LNHDA, SQIVND (reference sequence). CDR3 length: 12 amino acids. The CDR3 reads CASTEGATEAFF. CDR3 DNA: TGTGCCAGTACGGAGGGGGCTACCGAAGCTTTCTTT.

This chain connects TRBV5-4 to TRBJ2-3; D possibly corresponds to TRBD2 (5 bases). The CDR3 covers 14 residues. The germline CDR1 and CDR2 sequences are SGHNT and YYREEE (reference sequence). The germline V and J ends were trimmed by 0 bases and 2 bases, with 7 bases remaining between them. The DNA of the CDR3 is TGTGCCAGCAGCTTGGTCGGGATCACAGATACGCAGTATTTT. It encodes CASSLVGITDTQYF.

The V call is TRBV5-1, the J call TRBJ1-2; 7 nucleotides align to TRBD1. With 4 bases clipped from V and 6 bases from J, the junction kept 18 bases outside the gene matches. CDR3 length: 17 amino acids. Germline V gene data show CDR1 as SGHRS and CDR2 as YFSETQ. The CDR3 here is CASSPSPNTGEDDGYTF. In DNA form, the CDR3 reads TGCGCCAGCAGCCCATCACCCAACACAGGGGAGGACGATGGCTACACCTTC.

The chain uses TRBV6-4 and TRBJ2-7; D might be TRBD1 or TRBD2, each matching 5 bases. CDR1 and CDR2 (germline): MRHNA, SNTAGT. Trimming removed 0 bases at V and 3 bases at J, with 24 bases between. The CDR3 spans 19 residues. The CDR3 DNA sequence: TGTGCCAGCAGTGACTCGATGGTCGTGGGGGATACGCCAAACTACGAGCAGTACTTC. It translates to CASSDSMVVGDTPNYEQYF.